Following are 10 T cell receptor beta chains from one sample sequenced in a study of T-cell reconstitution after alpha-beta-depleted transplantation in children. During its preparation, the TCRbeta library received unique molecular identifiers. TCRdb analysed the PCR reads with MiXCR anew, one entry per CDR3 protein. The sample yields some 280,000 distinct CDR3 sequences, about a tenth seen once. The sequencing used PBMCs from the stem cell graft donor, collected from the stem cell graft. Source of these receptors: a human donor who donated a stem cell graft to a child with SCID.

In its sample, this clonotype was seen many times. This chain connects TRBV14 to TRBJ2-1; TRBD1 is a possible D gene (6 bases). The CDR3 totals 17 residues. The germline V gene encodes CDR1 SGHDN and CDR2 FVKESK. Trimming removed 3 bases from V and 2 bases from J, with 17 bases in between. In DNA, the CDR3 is TGTGCCAGCAGCCACCGAACAAAGGGGGACCCCTACAATGAGCAGTTCTTC. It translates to CASSHRTKGDPYNEQFF. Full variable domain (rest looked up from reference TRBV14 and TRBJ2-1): EAGVTQFPSHSVIEKGQTVTLRCDPISGHDNLYWYRRVMGKEIKFLLHFVKESKQDESGMPNNRFLAERTGGTYSTLKVQPAELEDSGVYFCASSHRTKGDPYNEQFFGPGTRLTVL.

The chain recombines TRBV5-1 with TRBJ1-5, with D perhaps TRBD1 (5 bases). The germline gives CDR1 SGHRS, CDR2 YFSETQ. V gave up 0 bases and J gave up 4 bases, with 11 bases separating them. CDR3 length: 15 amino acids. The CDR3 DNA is TGCGCCAGCAGCTTGGATACAGGAACTAATCAGCCCCAGCATTTT. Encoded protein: CASSLDTGTNQPQHF.

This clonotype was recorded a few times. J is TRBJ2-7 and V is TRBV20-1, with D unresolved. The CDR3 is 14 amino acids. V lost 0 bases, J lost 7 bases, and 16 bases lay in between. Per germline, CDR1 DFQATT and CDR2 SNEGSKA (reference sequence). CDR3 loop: CSARDPVTAREQYF. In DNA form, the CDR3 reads TGCAGTGCTAGAGATCCGGTTACAGCCCGTGAGCAGTACTTC.

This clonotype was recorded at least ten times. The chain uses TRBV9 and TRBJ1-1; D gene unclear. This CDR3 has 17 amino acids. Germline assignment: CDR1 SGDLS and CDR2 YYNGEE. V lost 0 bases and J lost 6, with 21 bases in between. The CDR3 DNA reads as TGTGCCAGCAGCGTAGGTCCCGGGATAAGCAAATACGCTGAAGCTTTCTTT. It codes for CASSVGPGISKYAEAFF.

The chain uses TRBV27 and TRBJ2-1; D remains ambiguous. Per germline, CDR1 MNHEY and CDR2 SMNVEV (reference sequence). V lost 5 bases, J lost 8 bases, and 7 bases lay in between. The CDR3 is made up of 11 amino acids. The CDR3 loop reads CASSAADEQFF. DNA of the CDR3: TGTGCCAGCAGTGCTGCCGATGAGCAGTTCTTC.

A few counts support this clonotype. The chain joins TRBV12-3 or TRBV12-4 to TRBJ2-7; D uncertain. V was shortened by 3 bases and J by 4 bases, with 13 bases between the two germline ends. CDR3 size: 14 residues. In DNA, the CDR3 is TGTGCCAGCAGTTTCGCGGCCTTCGGATACGAGCAGTACTTC. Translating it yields CASSFAAFGYEQYF.

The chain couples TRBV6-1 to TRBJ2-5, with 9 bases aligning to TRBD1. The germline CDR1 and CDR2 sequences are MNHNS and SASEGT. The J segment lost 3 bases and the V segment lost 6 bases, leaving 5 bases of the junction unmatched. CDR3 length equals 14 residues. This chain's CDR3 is CASRETGGKETQYF. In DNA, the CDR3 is TGTGCCAGCAGAGAGACAGGGGGGAAAGAGACCCAGTACTTC.

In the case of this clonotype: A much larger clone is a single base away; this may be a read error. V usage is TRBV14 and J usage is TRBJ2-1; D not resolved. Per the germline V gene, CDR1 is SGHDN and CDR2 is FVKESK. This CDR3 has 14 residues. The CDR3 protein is CDSSQDLIGHEQFF. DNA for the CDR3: TGTGACAGCAGCCAAGACCTAATCGGGCATGAGCAGTTCTTC.

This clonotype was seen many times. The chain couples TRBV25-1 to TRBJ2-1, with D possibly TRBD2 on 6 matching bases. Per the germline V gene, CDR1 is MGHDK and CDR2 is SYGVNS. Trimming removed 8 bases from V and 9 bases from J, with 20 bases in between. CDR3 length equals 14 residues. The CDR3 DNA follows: TGTGCCAGCGAAACCCGTACTCACGGGGGTGAGCAGTTCTTC. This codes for CASETRTHGGEQFF.

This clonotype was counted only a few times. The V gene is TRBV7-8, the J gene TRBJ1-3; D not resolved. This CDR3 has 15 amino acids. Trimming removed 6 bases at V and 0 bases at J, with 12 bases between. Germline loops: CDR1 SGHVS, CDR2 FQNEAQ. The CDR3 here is CASSDATGSGNTIYF. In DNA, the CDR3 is TGTGCCAGCAGTGACGCGACGGGCTCTGGAAACACCATATATTTT.